Sequencing of this TCR beta chain was carried out in a study of cytomegalovirus exposure and HLA in healthy donors. Study conclusions and caveats: A later analysis linked a missense variant in DCLRE1C to the trimming of TCR beta V and J genes.

Deletions cut 4 bases from V and 2 bases from J, with 12 bases between. CDR3 length: 13 residues. Germline V CDR1 and CDR2: SQVTM, ANQGSEA. 60 Vbeta and 13 Jbeta primers were used in PCR. Using immunoSEQ multiplex PCR, the repertoire was profiled, and TCRdb retains in-frame clones only, with some absent. The sample shows nearly 110,000 clones, 81% of them seen only once. About this clone: The antigen is not known.

Sequenced: PBMCs. V and J are TRBV29-1 and TRBJ2-7; D might be TRBD2 (5 bases). This TCR was sampled from a man aged 30 to 45 in good health and CMV-seronegative. The CDR3 DNA reads as TGCAGCGTTGTAAGAGGGCAGGCCTACGAGCAGTACTTC. Residues: CSVVRGQAYEQYF.